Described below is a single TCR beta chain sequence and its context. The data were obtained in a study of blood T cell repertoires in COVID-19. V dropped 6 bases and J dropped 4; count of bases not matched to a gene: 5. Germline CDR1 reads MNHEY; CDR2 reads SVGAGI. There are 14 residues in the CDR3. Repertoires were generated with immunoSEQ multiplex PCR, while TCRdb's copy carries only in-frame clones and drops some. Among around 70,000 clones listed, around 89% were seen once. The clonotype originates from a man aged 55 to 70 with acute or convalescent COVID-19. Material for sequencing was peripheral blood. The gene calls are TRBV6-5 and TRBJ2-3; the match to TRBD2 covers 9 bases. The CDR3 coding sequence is TGTGCCAGCAGCCCGGGACTAGCAGCAGATACGCAGTATTTT. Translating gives CASSPGLAADTQYF.